A selection of T cell receptor beta chains follows, all from one sample in a study of early T cells in non-severe SARS-CoV-2 infection. TCRdb itself ran the 5' RACE reads through MiXCR, one entry per CDR3 protein. The repertoire holds roughly 120,000 distinct CDR3 sequences, with about 15% as singletons. Material: whole blood. Every receptor here comes from an adult who was a healthcare worker with PCR-confirmed SARS-CoV-2 infection or an uninfected control (not recorded which). The CDR3 runs from the conserved cysteine through the conserved F or W. D genes are given only for firm matches. The size entry is marked missing in some rows and otherwise reads once, few, many or a size class.

TRBJ2-6 | TRBV2 | few | . | CASSNGANVLTF | TGTGCCAGCAGTAACGGGGCCAACGTCCTGACTTTC
TRBJ1-4 | TRBV19 | . | . | CASSILGKGEKLFF | TGTGCCAGTAGTATACTGGGGAAGGGTGAAAAACTGTTTTTT
TRBJ1-6 | TRBV12-3/TRBV12-4 | few | . | CASSLSQGGSPLHF | TGTGCCAGCAGTTTATCACAGGGCGGGTCACCCCTCCACTTT
TRBJ2-1 | TRBV6-5 | few | . | CASSYSGTAYNEQFF | TGTGCCAGCAGTTACTCCGGGACCGCCTACAATGAGCAGTTCTTC
TRBJ2-2 | TRBV15 | few | TRBD1 | CATSGTGGKSGELFF | TGTGCCACCAGCGGGACAGGGGGCAAGTCCGGGGAGCTGTTTTTT
TRBJ2-7 | TRBV20-1 | few | . | CSARDRPGYEQYF | TGCAGTGCTAGAGATAGACCGGGCTACGAGCAGTACTTC
TRBJ2-2 | TRBV12-3/TRBV12-4 | . | . | CASRQTELGELFF | TGTGCCAGCAGACAAACAGAGCTCGGGGAGCTGTTTTTT
TRBJ2-3 | TRBV11-2 | . | TRBD2 | CASSLPTGTSMGTQYF | TGTGCCAGCAGCCTCCCTACCGGGACTAGCATGGGTACGCAGTATTTT
TRBJ2-1 | TRBV13 | . | TRBD2 | CASSLSAGGIDEQFF | TGTGCCAGCAGCTTATCTGCGGGGGGGATCGATGAGCAGTTCTTC
TRBJ2-5 | TRBV7-7 | . | . | CASSLGGLSSQETQYF | TGTGCCAGCAGCTTAGGAGGGTTGTCTTCTCAAGAGACCCAGTACTTC
TRBJ2-2 | TRBV11-2 | few | TRBD2 | CASSLYYKSLLPSGANTGELFF | TGTGCCAGCAGCTTATACTATAAATCTCTTTTACCGAGCGGGGCGAACACCGGGGAGCTGTTTTTT
TRBJ2-5 | TRBV7-6 | . | . | CASSISLTQYF | TGTGCCAGCAGCATTTCGTTGACCCAGTACTTC
TRBJ2-7 | TRBV18 | . | . | CASSEGQSYEQYF | TGTGCCAGCTCGGAAGGACAGTCCTACGAGCAGTACTTC
TRBJ2-1 | TRBV19 | . | . | CASSKDFGQQFF | TGTGCCAGTAGTAAAGATTTCGGGCAGCAGTTCTTC
TRBJ2-7 | TRBV6-2/TRBV6-3 | . | . | CASSYSTESSYEQYF | TGTGCCAGCAGTTACTCCACTGAGAGCTCCTACGAGCAGTACTTC
TRBJ2-3 | TRBV20-1 | many | TRBD2 | CSATSGSSTDTQYF | TGCAGTGCCACTAGCGGCTCTAGCACAGATACGCAGTATTTT
TRBJ2-5 | TRBV20-1 | . | TRBD2 | CSATGGGETQYF | TGCAGTGCTACCGGGGGAGGGGAGACCCAGTACTTC
TRBJ1-4 | TRBV7-9 | many | . | CASSQTGIFEKLFF | TGTGCCAGCAGCCAAACAGGGATTTTCGAAAAACTGTTTTTT
TRBJ2-7 | TRBV20-1 | . | TRBD2 | CSAELAGSSYEQYF | TGCAGTGCGGAACTAGCGGGGAGCTCCTACGAGCAGTACTTC
TRBJ1-1 | TRBV3-1 | many | . | CASSQRQAEAFF | TGTGCCAGCAGCCAAAGACAGGCTGAAGCTTTCTTT
TRBJ1-4 | TRBV7-2 | . | . | CASSNPTGRPNEKLFF | TGTGCCAGCAGCAATCCGACAGGCAGGCCTAATGAAAAACTGTTTTTT
TRBJ1-2 | TRBV19 | many | . | CASSITLTAEKYGYTF | TGTGCCAGTAGTATTACCTTGACAGCGGAAAAGTATGGCTACACCTTC
TRBJ2-1 | TRBV7-2 | few | . | CASSSPTRTYNEQFF | TGTGCCAGCAGCTCCCCCACCAGGACCTACAATGAGCAGTTCTTC
TRBJ2-1 | TRBV19 | . | . | CASGGGEDNEQFF | TGTGCCAGTGGGGGCGGGGAGGACAATGAGCAGTTCTTC
TRBJ2-1 | TRBV11-2 | . | . | CASSLGWEQFF | TGTGCCAGCAGCCTAGGCTGGGAGCAGTTCTTC
TRBJ1-1 | TRBV29-1 | few | . | CSVEVSQNTEAFF | TGCAGCGTTGAGGTCAGCCAGAACACTGAAGCTTTCTTT
TRBJ2-7 | TRBV4-2 | few | . | CASSQLAGQGYEQYF | TGTGCCAGCAGCCAACTAGCGGGACAGGGTTACGAGCAGTACTTC
TRBJ1-1 | TRBV7-9 | . | TRBD1 | CASVSGTGYTEAFF | TGTGCCAGCGTTAGCGGGACAGGGTACACTGAAGCTTTCTTT
TRBJ2-2 | TRBV12-2 | . | . | CASGAGQGWTGELFF | TGTGCAAGTGGGGCAGGACAGGGTTGGACCGGGGAGCTGTTTTTT
TRBJ1-2 | TRBV11-2 | few | TRBD1 | CASTTGTVYGYTF | TGTGCCAGCACTACCGGGACAGTCTATGGCTACACCTTC
TRBJ2-7 | TRBV7-9 | . | TRBD1 | CASSLRRQGVNEQYF | TGTGCCAGCAGCTTACGCCGACAGGGAGTAAACGAGCAGTACTTC
TRBJ2-5 | TRBV2 | . | TRBD2 | CASSPPGLALQETQYF | TGTGCCAGCAGTCCCCCGGGACTAGCGCTACAAGAGACCCAGTACTTC
TRBJ2-1 | TRBV5-1 | . | TRBD2 | CASNLGTSGGPYNEQFF | TGCGCCAGCAACCTAGGGACTAGCGGGGGGCCTTACAATGAGCAGTTCTTC
TRBJ2-1 | TRBV7-9 | few | . | CASSPPPPYNEQFF | TGTGCCAGCAGCCCGCCCCCCCCCTACAATGAGCAGTTCTTC
TRBJ1-4 | TRBV16 | . | . | CASSQSTTDNEKLFF | TGTGCCAGCAGCCAATCGACGACAGATAATGAAAAACTGTTTTTT
TRBJ1-2 | TRBV5-4 | few | . | CASSLSPLPTDDYGYTF | TGTGCCAGCAGCTTATCCCCCTTGCCGACAGACGACTATGGCTACACCTTC
TRBJ1-2 | TRBV5-1 | few | . | CASSPPTDYGYTF | TGCGCCAGCAGCCCCCCGACAGACTATGGCTACACCTTC
TRBJ2-3 | TRBV24-1 | . | . | CATSDPGEGTDTQYF | TGTGCCACCAGTGATCCCGGGGAAGGTACAGATACGCAGTATTTT
TRBJ1-5 | TRBV7-2 | . | TRBD1 | CASSSDRGHQPQHF | TGTGCCAGCAGCTCGGACAGGGGGCATCAGCCCCAGCATTTT
TRBJ1-6 | TRBV3-1 | few | . | CASSQEGPRSSPLHF | TGTGCCAGCAGCCAAGAAGGGCCCCGGTCTTCACCCCTCCACTTT
TRBJ1-1 | TRBV9 | few | . | CASSVGVVTEAFF | TGTGCCAGCAGCGTAGGAGTTGTAACTGAAGCTTTCTTT
TRBJ2-2 | TRBV2 | . | TRBD2 | CASSESGLAGALNTGELFF | TGTGCCAGCAGTGAAAGCGGACTAGCGGGGGCCCTGAACACCGGGGAGCTGTTTTTT
TRBJ1-2 | TRBV12-3/TRBV12-4 | few | TRBD1 | CASSPDRVRSYGYTF | TGTGCCAGCAGTCCAGACAGGGTGAGAAGCTATGGCTACACCTTC
TRBJ1-1 | TRBV30 | few | . | CAWSGNWQGTEAFF | TGTGCCTGGAGTGGGAACTGGCAGGGGACTGAAGCTTTCTTT